This is a list of T cell receptor beta chains from one sample in a study of a mutant IDH1 vaccine in newly diagnosed glioma. Their recognized antigens are unknown. Generated by immunoSEQ multiplex PCR, the TCRdb table keeps only in-frame clones and is missing some. The sample consists of some 61,000 clones, around 82% of them appearing once. Material: PBMCs, obtained from a glioma patient whose treatment included an IDH1 peptide vaccine. The receptor set was obtained from a man aged 18 to 30 with glioma. The CDR3 runs from the conserved cysteine through the conserved F or W. Expanded clones are given a class, and other clones once, few, many or no size at all.

TRBV4-1	TRBJ2-5	12	-	CASRGGQETQYF
TRBV30	TRBJ1-3	16	-	CAWSVQGAEVGNTIYF
TRBV5-4	TRBJ1-2	13	-	CASSSDGVYGYTF
TRBV6-1	TRBJ1-2	17	-	CASSDPGQGTTADGYTF
TRBV28	TRBJ2-7	15	-	CASSLVGTGWWEQYF
TRBV4-1	TRBJ1-1	14	-	CASSHPWRNTEAFF
TRBV4-2	TRBJ1-4	16	-	CASSQVGGGNGEKLFF
TRBV6-4	TRBJ1-2	13	-	CVTAIGRDYGYTF
TRBV6-1	TRBJ2-7	16	-	CASSEGLAGGFYEQYF
TRBV7-2	TRBJ2-3	12	-	CASSLALATQYF
TRBV18	TRBJ1-1	13	-	CASSLQGNTEAFF
TRBV10-3	TRBJ1-2	10	few	CAMRGNGYTF
TRBV30	TRBJ2-1	12	-	CAWSRRGNEQFF
TRBV5-5	TRBJ1-5	14	once	CASSLETSNQPQHF
TRBV5-4	TRBJ2-3	15	-	CASSLRVGVADTQYF
TRBV7-3	TRBJ1-1	13	-	CASSSTVGTEAFF
TRBV6-1	TRBJ1-1	14	-	CASSELGRGTEAFF
TRBV5-1	TRBJ2-1	14	once	CASSRGQGYNEQFF
TRBV30	TRBJ1-1	14	-	CAWSRGQRNTEAFF
TRBV11-2	TRBJ1-2	14	-	CASSLSHTNYGYTF
TRBV5-1	TRBJ1-1	15	-	CASSSQTGVNTEAFF
TRBV6-6	TRBJ2-7	12	-	CATTGDTYEQYF
TRBV10-3	TRBJ2-1	13	-	CAISDSDRNEQFF
TRBV5-6	TRBJ2-7	14	once	CASSLADRDYEQYF
TRBV5-4	TRBJ1-1	17	few	CASSRPLGGAMNTEAFF
TRBV2	TRBJ2-5	13	-	CASRGRVLETQYF
TRBV4-3	TRBJ1-2	15	-	CASSQGFLDLGGYTF
TRBV4-3	TRBJ2-1	17	-	CASSQDSQFSSYNEQFF
TRBV25-1	TRBJ2-1	14	-	CASRTGLAGNEQFF
TRBV9	TRBJ2-1	19	-	CASSVSFYPGVGSYNEQFF
TRBV18	TRBJ2-5	13	few	CASSQNAQETQYF